This T cell receptor beta chain was sequenced for a study of CD8 T cells in Susac syndrome. Study-wide background: Patients with Susac syndrome had blood drawn and were at that point therapy-naive, on corticosteroids, or on intravenous immunoglobulin alone.

CD8+ and CD4+ T cells from blood underwent TCR beta sequencing. Trimming stripped 3 bases from V and 10 bases from J, with 12 bases between. This CDR3 spans 12 amino acids. The germline CDR1 and CDR2 sequences are SEHNR and FQNEAQ (reference sequence). RNA amounts of about 0.45 to 1 ug underwent reverse transcription with random hexamers. TCRdb itself ran the immunoSEQ multiplex PCR reads through MiXCR, one entry per CDR3 protein. Among 120,000 to 150,000 distinct CDR3 sequences listed, 95% were seen once. The chain links TRBV7-9 to TRBJ1-1; unclear D gene. The clonotype was recovered from a human donor with Susac syndrome. The sequenced sample was CD4+ T cells from PBMCs. CDR3 amino acids: CASSLDLSLAFF. The CDR3 region has the DNA TGTGCCAGCAGCTTGGACCTCTCCCTAGCTTTCTTT.